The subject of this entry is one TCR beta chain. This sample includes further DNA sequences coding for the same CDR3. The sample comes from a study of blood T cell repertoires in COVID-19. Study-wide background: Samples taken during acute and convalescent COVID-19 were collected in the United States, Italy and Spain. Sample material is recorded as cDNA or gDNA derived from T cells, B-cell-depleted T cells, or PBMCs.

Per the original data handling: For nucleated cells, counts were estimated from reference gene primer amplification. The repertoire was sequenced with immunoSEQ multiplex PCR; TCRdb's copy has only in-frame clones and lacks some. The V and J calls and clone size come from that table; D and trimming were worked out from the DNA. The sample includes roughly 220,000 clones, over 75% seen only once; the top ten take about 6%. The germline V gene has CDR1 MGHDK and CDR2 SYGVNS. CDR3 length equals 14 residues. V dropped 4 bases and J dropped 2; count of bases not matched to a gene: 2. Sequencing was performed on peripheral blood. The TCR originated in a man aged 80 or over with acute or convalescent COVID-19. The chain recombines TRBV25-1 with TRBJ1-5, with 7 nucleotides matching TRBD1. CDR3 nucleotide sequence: TGTGCCAGCAGTGGTACAGGGGGCAATCAGCCCCAGCATTTT. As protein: CASSGTGGNQPQHF.